Below, 5 T cell receptor beta chains from the same sample are listed, as sequenced in a study of sequential checkpoint blockade in melanoma. The treatment denotes: randomized to nivolumab then ipilimumab (arm A) or the reverse (arm B). Profiled with immunoSEQ multiplex PCR; TCRdb holds only in-frame clones, not every one. The sample has roughly 7,000 clones, about 28% seen once. This sample comprised tumor tissue (inferred from file names), obtained from a patient given nivolumab and ipilimumab in sequence. The receptors were sampled from a human donor with melanoma.

This clone was recorded many times. The chain uses TRBV11-3 and TRBJ2-5; TRBD1 agrees at 8 bases. This CDR3 has 14 residues. CDR1 and CDR2 from the germline V gene are SGHNT and YENEEA. V was clipped by 3 bases and J by 5 bases; unmatched bases: 5. The CDR3 here is CASSLTGAGETQYF. The CDR3 DNA follows: TGTGCCAGCAGCTTGACAGGGGCGGGCGAGACCCAGTACTTC.

This clone was counted a few times. This rearrangement joins TRBV11-3 to TRBJ2-5; D is perhaps TRBD1 (7 bases). CDR3 length: 14 amino acids. CDR1 and CDR2 from the germline V gene are SGHNT and YENEEA. Trimming shortened V by 5 bases and J by 3 bases, and 13 bases separated the two germline ends. The CDR3 nucleotides read TGTGCCAGCAGCCCGACAGGGACTGAAGAGACCCAGTACTTC. It is translated as CASSPTGTEETQYF. The full variable domain, in which reference TRBV11-3 and TRBJ2-5 provide the parts outside the CDR3, is EAGVVQSPRYKIIEKKQPVAFWCNPISGHNTLYWYLQNLGQGPELLIRYENEEAVDDSQLPKDRFSAERLKGVDSTLKIQPAELGDSAVYLCASSPTGTEETQYFGPGTRLLVL.

By share of the sample, this clone is medium-sized. CDR3 residues: CASSQDSGGYTEAFF. The DNA of the CDR3 is TGCGCCAGCAGCCAAGATTCGGGGGGCTACACTGAAGCTTTCTTT. The rearrangement uses TRBV4-1 and TRBJ1-1; D perhaps matches TRBD1 (6 bases). Between the trimmed V and J ends, which lost 0 bases and 3 bases, there was a span of 11 bases. The germline CDR1 and CDR2 sequences are MGHRA and YSYEKL. CDR3 length: 15 amino acids.

The chain is built from TRBV30 and TRBJ1-2; TRBD1 might be the D (5 bases). The CDR3 contains 12 residues. The germline gives CDR1 GTSNPN, CDR2 SVGIG (reference sequence). Trimming cost V 2 bases and J 6 bases, with 10 bases left between them. The CDR3 sequence: CAWSPSGDGYTF. As DNA, the CDR3 is TGTGCCTGGAGTCCATCGGGGGATGGCTACACCTTC.

The chain carries TRBV15 and TRBJ2-2; 14 bases align to TRBD2. The CDR3 has 17 amino acids. V was clipped by 3 bases and J by 5 bases; unmatched bases: 5. Germline CDR1 reads LNHNV; CDR2 reads YYDKDF (reference sequence). The CDR3 sequence is CATSSAGTSGRTGELFF. The DNA for the CDR3 is TGTGCCACCAGCAGCGCTGGGACTAGCGGGAGAACCGGGGAGCTGTTTTTT. The entire variable domain, with the rest obtained from reference TRBV15 and TRBJ2-2, is as follows: DAMVIQNPRYQVTQFGKPVTLSCSQTLNHNVMYWYQQKSSQAPKLLFHYYDKDFNNEADTPDNFQSRRPNTSFCFLDIRSPGLGDTAMYLCATSSAGTSGRTGELFFGEGSRLTVL.